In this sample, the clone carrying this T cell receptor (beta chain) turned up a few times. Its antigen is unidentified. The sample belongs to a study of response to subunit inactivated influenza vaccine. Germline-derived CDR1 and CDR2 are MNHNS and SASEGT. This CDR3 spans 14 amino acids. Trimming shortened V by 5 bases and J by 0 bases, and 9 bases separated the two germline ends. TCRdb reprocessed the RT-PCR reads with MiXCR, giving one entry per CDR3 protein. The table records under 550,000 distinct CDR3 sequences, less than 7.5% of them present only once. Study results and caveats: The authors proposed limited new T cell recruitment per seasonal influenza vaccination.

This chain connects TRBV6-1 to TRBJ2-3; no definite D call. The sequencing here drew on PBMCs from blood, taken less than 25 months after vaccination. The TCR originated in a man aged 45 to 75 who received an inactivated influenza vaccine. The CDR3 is CASSRTLSTDTQYF. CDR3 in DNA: TGTGCCAGCAGTCGAACCTTAAGCACAGATACGCAGTATTTT.